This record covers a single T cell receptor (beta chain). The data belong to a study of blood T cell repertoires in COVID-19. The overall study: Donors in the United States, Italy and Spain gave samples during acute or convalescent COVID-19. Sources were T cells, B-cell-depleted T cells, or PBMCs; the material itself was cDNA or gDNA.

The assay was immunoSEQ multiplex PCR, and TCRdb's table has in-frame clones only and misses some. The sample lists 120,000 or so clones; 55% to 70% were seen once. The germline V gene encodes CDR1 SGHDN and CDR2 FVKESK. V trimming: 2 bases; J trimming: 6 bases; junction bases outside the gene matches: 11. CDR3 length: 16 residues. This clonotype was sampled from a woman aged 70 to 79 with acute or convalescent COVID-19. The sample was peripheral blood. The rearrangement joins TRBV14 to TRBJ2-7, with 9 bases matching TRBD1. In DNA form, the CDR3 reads TGTGCCAGCAGCCAATGTACGGGACAGGGATCATGCGAGCAGTACTTC. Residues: CASSQCTGQGSCEQYF.